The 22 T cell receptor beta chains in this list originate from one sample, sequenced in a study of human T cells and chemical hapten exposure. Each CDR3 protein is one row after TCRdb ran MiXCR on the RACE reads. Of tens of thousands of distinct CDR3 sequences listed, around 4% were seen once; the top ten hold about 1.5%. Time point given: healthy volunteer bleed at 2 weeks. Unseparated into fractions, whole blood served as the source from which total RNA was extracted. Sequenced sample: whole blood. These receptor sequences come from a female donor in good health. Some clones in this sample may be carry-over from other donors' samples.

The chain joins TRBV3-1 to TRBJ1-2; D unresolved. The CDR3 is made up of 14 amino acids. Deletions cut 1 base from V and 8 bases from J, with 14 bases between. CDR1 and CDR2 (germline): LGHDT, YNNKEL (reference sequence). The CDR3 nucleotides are TGTGCCAGCAGCCAAGTCAACGGAGGGCCCGGCTACACCTTC. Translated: CASSQVNGGPGYTF.

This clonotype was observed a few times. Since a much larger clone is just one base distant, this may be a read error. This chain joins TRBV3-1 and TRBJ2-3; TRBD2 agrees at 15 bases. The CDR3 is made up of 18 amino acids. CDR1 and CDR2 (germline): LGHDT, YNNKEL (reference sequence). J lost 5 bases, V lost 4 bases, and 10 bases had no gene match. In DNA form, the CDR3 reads TGTGCCAGCAGCCCCGGGACTAGCGGGGGGACCTGCTTAGATACGCAGTATTTT. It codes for CASSPGTSGGTCLDTQYF.

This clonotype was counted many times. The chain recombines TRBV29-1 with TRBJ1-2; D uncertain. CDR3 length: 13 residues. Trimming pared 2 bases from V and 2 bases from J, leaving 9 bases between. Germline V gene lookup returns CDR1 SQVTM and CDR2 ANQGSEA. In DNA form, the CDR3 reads TGCAGCGTTGAAATCCCGGCCAACTATGGCTACACCTTC. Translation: CSVEIPANYGYTF. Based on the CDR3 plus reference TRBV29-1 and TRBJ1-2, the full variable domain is SAVISQKPSRDICQRGTSLTIQCQVDSQVTMMFWYRQQPGQSLTLIATANQGSEATYESGFVIDKFPISRPNLTFSTLTVSNMSPEDSSIYLCSVEIPANYGYTFGSGTRLTVV.

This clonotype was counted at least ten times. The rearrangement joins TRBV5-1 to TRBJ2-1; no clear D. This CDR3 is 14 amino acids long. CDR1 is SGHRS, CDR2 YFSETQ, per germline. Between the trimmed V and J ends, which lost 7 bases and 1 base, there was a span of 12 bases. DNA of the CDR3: TGCGCCAGCCGCCCCCCAGAGTCCTACAATGAGCAGTTCTTC. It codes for CASRPPESYNEQFF.

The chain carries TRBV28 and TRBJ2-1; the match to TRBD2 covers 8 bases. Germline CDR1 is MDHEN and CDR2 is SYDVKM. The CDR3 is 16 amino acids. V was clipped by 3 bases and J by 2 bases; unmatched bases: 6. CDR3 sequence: CASSFVGGAAYNEQFF. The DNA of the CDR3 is TGTGCCAGCAGTTTCGTCGGGGGGGCCGCCTACAATGAGCAGTTCTTC.

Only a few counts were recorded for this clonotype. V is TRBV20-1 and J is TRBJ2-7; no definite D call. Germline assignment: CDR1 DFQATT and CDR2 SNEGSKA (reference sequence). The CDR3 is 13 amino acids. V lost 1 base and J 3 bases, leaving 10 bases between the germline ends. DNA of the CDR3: TGCAGTGCTAGAGGAAATACGGACTACGAGCAGTACTTC. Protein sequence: CSARGNTDYEQYF.

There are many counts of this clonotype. CDR3 in DNA: TGCAGTGCTAGTGGGGCAGTGGGGCGTCCCTACACCTTC. This sequence encodes CSASGAVGRPYTF. This rearrangement joins TRBV20-1 to TRBJ1-2, with D tentatively TRBD1 (5 bases). This CDR3 is 13 amino acids long. The V end lost 3 bases, the J end lost 10 bases, and 18 bases lay between the germline ends. Germline loops: CDR1 DFQATT, CDR2 SNEGSKA (reference sequence).

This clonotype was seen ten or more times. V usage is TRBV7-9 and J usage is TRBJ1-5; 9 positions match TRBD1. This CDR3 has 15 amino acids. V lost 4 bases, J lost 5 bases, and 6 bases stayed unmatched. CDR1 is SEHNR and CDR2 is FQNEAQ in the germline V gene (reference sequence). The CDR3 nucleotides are TGTGCCAGCAGCTGGACAGGGGCGGGTGATCAGCCCCAGCATTTT. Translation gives CASSWTGAGDQPQHF.

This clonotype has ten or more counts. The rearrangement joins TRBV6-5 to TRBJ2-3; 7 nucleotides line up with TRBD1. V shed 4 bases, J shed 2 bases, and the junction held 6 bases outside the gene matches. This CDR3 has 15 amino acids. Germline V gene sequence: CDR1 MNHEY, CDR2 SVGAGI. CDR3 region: CASSLGGSPTDTQYF. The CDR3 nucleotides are TGTGCCAGCAGTTTAGGGGGCAGCCCCACAGATACGCAGTATTTT.

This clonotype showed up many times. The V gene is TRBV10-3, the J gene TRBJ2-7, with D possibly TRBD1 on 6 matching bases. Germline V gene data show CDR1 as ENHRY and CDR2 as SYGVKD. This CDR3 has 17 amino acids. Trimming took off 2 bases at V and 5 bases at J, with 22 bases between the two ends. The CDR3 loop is CAISEGQGKSPENEQYF. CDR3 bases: TGTGCCATCAGTGAGGGGCAGGGGAAGTCACCGGAGAACGAGCAGTACTTC.

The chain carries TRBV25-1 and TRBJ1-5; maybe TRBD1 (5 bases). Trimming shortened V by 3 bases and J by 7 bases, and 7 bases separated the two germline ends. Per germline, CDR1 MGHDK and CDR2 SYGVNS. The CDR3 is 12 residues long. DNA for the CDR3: TGTGCCAGCAGTGACAGGGACCAGCCCCAGCATTTT. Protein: CASSDRDQPQHF.

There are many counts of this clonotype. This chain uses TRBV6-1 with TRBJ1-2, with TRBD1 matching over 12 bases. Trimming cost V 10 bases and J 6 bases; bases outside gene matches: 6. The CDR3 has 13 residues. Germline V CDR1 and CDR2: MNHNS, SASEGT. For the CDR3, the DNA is TGTGCCACCCCGGGACAGGGGGCAAATGGCTACACCTTC. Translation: CATPGQGANGYTF.

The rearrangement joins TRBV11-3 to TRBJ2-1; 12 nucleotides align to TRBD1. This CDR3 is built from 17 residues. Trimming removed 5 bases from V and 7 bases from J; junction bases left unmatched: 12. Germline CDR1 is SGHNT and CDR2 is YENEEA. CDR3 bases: TGTGCCAGCAGCCCCGGTTTGGGGACAGGGGGCTCGAATGAGCAGTTCTTC. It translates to CASSPGLGTGGSNEQFF.

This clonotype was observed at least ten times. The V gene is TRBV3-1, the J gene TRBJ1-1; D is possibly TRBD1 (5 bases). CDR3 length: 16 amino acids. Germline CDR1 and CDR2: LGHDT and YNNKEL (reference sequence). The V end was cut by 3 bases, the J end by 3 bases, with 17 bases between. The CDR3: CASSQKGDSPDTEAFF. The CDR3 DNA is TGTGCCAGCAGCCAGAAAGGGGATTCCCCCGACACTGAAGCTTTCTTT.

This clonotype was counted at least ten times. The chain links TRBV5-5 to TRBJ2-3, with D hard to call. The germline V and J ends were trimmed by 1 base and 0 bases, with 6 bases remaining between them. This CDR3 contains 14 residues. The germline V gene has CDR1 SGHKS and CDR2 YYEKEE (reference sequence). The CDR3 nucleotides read TGTGCCAGCAGCTTGCTGCATAGCACAGATACGCAGTATTTT. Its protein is CASSLLHSTDTQYF.

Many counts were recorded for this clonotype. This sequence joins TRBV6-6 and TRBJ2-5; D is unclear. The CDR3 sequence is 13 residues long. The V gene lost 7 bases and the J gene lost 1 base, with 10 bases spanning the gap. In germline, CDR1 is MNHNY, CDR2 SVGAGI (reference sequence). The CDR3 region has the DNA TGTGCCAGCACAAGCAGGATCCAAGAGACCCAGTACTTC. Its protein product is CASTSRIQETQYF.

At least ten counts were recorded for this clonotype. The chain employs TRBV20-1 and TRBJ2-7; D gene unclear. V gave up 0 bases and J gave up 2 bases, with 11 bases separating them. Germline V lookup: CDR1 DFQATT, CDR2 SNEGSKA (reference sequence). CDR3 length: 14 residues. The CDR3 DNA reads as TGCAGTGCTAGAGATGGGCGTACCACCTACGAGCAGTACTTC. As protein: CSARDGRTTYEQYF.

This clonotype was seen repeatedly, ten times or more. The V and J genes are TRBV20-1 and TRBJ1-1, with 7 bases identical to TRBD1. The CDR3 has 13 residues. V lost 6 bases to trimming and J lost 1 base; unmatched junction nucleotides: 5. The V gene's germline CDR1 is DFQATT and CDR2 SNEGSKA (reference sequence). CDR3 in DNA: TGCAGTGCAACGACAGGGAGGAACACTGAAGCTTTCTTT. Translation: CSATTGRNTEAFF.

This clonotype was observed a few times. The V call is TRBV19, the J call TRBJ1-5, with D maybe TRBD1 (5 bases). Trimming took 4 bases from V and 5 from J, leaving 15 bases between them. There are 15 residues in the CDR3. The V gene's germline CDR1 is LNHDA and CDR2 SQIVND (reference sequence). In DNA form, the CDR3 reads TGTGCCAGTAGTACGCCGACAGACCTCCATCAGCCCCAGCATTTT. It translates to CASSTPTDLHQPQHF. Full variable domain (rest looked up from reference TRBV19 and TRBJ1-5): DGGITQSPKYLFRKEGQNVTLSCEQNLNHDAMYWYRQDPGQGLRLIYYSQIVNDFQKGDIAEGYSVSREKKESFPLTVTSAQKNPTAFYLCASSTPTDLHQPQHFGDGTRLSIL.

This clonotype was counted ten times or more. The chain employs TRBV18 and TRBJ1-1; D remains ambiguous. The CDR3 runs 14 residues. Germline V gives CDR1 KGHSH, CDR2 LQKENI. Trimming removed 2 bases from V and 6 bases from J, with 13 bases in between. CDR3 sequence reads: CASSPLGATSEAFF. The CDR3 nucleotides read TGTGCCAGCTCACCATTAGGTGCTACCTCTGAAGCTTTCTTT.

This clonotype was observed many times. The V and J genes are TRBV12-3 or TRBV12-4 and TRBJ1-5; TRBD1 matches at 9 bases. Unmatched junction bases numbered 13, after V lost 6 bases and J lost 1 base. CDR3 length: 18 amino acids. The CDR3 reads CASSPGQGSSLSNQPQHF. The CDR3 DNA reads TGTGCCAGCAGCCCAGGACAGGGGTCATCCTTGAGCAATCAGCCCCAGCATTTT.

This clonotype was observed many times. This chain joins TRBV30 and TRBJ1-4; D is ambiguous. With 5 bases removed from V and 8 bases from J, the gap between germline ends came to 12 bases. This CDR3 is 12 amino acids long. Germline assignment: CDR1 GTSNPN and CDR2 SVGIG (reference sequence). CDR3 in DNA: TGTGCCTGGTCGCGGAGATGGGAAAAACTGTTTTTT. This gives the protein CAWSRRWEKLFF.